The sequence of this T cell receptor (beta chain) was determined in a study of early T cells in non-severe SARS-CoV-2 infection. TCRdb used MiXCR to reprocess the 5' RACE reads, holding one entry per CDR3 protein. The sample carries around 81,000 distinct CDR3 sequences, roughly 13% recorded once. V gave up 0 bases and J gave up 2 bases; unmatched junction bases: 6. Germline V CDR1 and CDR2: DFQATT, SNEGSKA (reference sequence). The CDR3 runs 16 residues. The V call is TRBV20-1, the J call TRBJ2-5; TRBD2 matches 10 bases. The clonotype originates from an adult who was a healthcare worker with PCR-confirmed SARS-CoV-2 infection or an uninfected control (not recorded which). Input material: whole blood. CDR3 in amino acids: CSARDRSGGDQETQYF. The CDR3 DNA follows: TGCAGTGCTAGAGATCGAAGCGGGGGGGATCAAGAGACCCAGTACTTC.